A single sample is the source of the 14 T cell receptor beta chains below, sequenced in a study of CD8+ T cells in alopecia areata. Following extraction, RNA underwent reverse transcription to cDNA, which served as the sequencing template. Repertoires were generated with immunoSEQ multiplex PCR, while TCRdb's copy carries only in-frame clones and drops some. The sample lists hundreds of thousands of clones, under 80% occurring once. The sequences come from CD4+ T cells sorted from blood, collected at week 0. Receptors were obtained from a human donor with alopecia areata.

V usage is TRBV29-1 and J usage is TRBJ2-7; D may be TRBD1 (6 bases). Germline V lookup: CDR1 SQVTM, CDR2 ANQGSEA. The CDR3 spans 12 residues. V lost 7 bases and J lost 0, with 10 bases in between. As DNA, the CDR3 is TGCAGCGCAAAGGACAGCTCCTACGAGCAGTACTTC. As protein: CSAKDSSYEQYF.

The table lists this clone with a few counts. This sequence joins TRBV27 and TRBJ2-1, with TRBD2 identical over 14 bases. The V gene's germline CDR1 is MNHEY and CDR2 SMNVEV (reference sequence). CDR3 length equals 16 residues. V lost 6 bases to trimming and J lost 7 bases; unmatched junction nucleotides: 8. The chain's CDR3 is CASRPRLAGGQNEQFF. The CDR3 DNA sequence: TGTGCCAGCAGACCACGACTAGCGGGGGGGCAGAATGAGCAGTTCTTC.

This clone appeared a few times. The chain links TRBV29-1 to TRBJ2-3, with D possibly TRBD1 on 5 matching bases. V lost 5 bases and J lost 4, with 16 bases in between. The CDR3 is 14 residues long. Germline V gene sequence: CDR1 SQVTM, CDR2 ANQGSEA. The CDR3 sequence is CSVKGWPDADTQYF. The DNA for the CDR3 is TGCAGCGTTAAGGGGTGGCCGGACGCAGATACGCAGTATTTT.

This rearrangement joins TRBV10-3 to TRBJ2-5; D remains ambiguous. V gave up 10 bases and J gave up 0 bases, with 9 bases separating them. The CDR3 extends over 12 amino acids. CDR1 ENHRY and CDR2 SYGVKD come from the germline V gene. This CDR3 reads CATCPDQETQYF. The CDR3, as DNA: TGTGCCACCTGTCCCGACCAAGAGACCCAGTACTTC.

V gene TRBV30 combines with J gene TRBJ2-5, with 13 bases that match TRBD2. The CDR3 has 15 residues. Unmatched junction bases numbered 4, after V lost 5 bases and J lost 1 base. CDR1 is GTSNPN, CDR2 SVGIG, per germline (reference sequence). The DNA for the CDR3 is TGTGCCTGGGGAAGGACTAGCGGGGGCCAAGAGACCCAGTACTTC. Protein: CAWGRTSGGQETQYF.

V and J are TRBV6-5 and TRBJ1-5, with unresolved D. V gave up 6 bases and J gave up 2 bases, with 5 bases separating them. The CDR3 has 12 residues. From germline, CDR1 is MNHEY and CDR2 SVGAGI. Here the CDR3 DNA reads TGTGCCAGCAGGAGCGGCAATCAGCCCCAGCATTTT. This codes for CASRSGNQPQHF.

The rearrangement links TRBV30 to TRBJ2-2; D not certain. CDR1 and CDR2 (germline): GTSNPN, SVGIG (reference sequence). The V end lost 0 bases, the J end lost 4 bases, and 12 bases lay between the germline ends. The CDR3 is 15 amino acids. CDR3 nucleotide sequence: TGTGCCTGGAGTGTAAGTCGACTCGGCACCGGGGAGCTGTTTTTT. The encoded protein is CAWSVSRLGTGELFF.

In this sample, this clone turned up a few times. The CDR3 bases are TGCGCCAGCAGCAGCCTGGACGGAAACACCATATATTTT. Protein: CASSSLDGNTIYF. This sequence joins TRBV5-1 and TRBJ1-3; unclear D gene. V was clipped by 4 bases and J by 4 bases, with 9 bases between them. Germline V gene sequence: CDR1 SGHRS, CDR2 YFSETQ. The CDR3 spans 13 residues.

This clone was counted only a few times. DNA of the CDR3: TGTGCCAGCAGTTCAAGGAACACTGAAGCTTTCTTT. It encodes CASSSRNTEAFF. The V gene is TRBV6-6, the J gene TRBJ1-1; no reliable D call. V was pared by 4 bases and J by 1 base, with 4 bases between. The germline V gene has CDR1 MNHNY and CDR2 SVGAGI (reference sequence). The CDR3 has 12 residues.

This clone showed up just once. This chain's CDR3 is CASSVVRGAETQYF. CDR3 nucleotides: TGTGCCAGCAGTGTGGTGCGGGGGGCCGAGACCCAGTACTTC. This rearrangement joins TRBV2 to TRBJ2-5; TRBD2 matches 8 bases. The germline V gene has CDR1 SNHLY and CDR2 FYNNEI. The CDR3 is 14 residues long. With V trimmed by 4 bases and J by 5 bases, 6 bases remained unmatched. Full variable domain (outside the CDR3, taken from reference TRBV2 and TRBJ2-5): EPEVTQTPSHQVTQMGQEVILRCVPISNHLYFYWYRQILGQKVEFLVSFYNNEISEKSEIFDDQFSVERPDGSNFTLKIRSTKLEDSAMYFCASSVVRGAETQYFGPGTRLLVL.

This clone has more than one count but fewer than ten. The rearrangement links TRBV5-6 to TRBJ2-3, with D tentatively TRBD2 (6 bases). The CDR3 sequence is 14 residues long. Germline V lookup: CDR1 SGHDT, CDR2 YYEEEE. Trimming took off 4 bases at V and 6 bases at J, with 15 bases between the two ends. CDR3 sequence reads: CASSPGPREDTQYF. CDR3 coding DNA: TGTGCCAGCAGCCCGGGACCCCGGGAGGATACGCAGTATTTT.

This chain joins TRBV29-1 and TRBJ2-6; D might be TRBD1 (5 bases). CDR3 size: 14 residues. The V end was cut by 6 bases, the J end by 4 bases, with 13 bases between. From germline, CDR1 is SQVTM and CDR2 ANQGSEA. The CDR3 sequence: CSVTDSAGANVLTF. The CDR3 DNA is TGCAGCGTGACTGACAGCGCGGGGGCCAACGTCCTGACTTTC.

This clone was observed once. This rearrangement joins TRBV4-1 to TRBJ2-6; tentatively, D is TRBD2 (7 bases). The CDR3 has 18 amino acids. Between the trimmed V and J ends, which lost 4 bases and 2 bases, there was a span of 18 bases. CDR1 and CDR2 (germline): MGHRA, YSYEKL. Here the CDR3 reads CASSPEGGRPAGANVLTF. The DNA of the CDR3 is TGCGCCAGCAGCCCCGAGGGGGGGCGCCCCGCTGGGGCCAACGTCCTGACTTTC.

The rearrangement links TRBV25-1 to TRBJ2-7, with D unresolved. The CDR3 runs 11 residues. Germline assignment: CDR1 MGHDK and CDR2 SYGVNS. V lost 7 bases, J lost 2 bases, and 6 bases lay in between. DNA of the CDR3: TGTGCCAGCATAGGGCCCTACGAGCAGTACTTC. This encodes CASIGPYEQYF.